This TCR beta chain is from a study of blood T cell repertoires in COVID-19. The CDR3 is made up of 13 amino acids. V was pared by 5 bases and J by 5 bases, with 10 bases between. Generated by immunoSEQ multiplex PCR, the TCRdb table keeps only in-frame clones and is missing some. Here the sample spans approximately 140,000 clones, 70% to 85% being singletons. The source material was peripheral blood. The origin of this receptor is a woman over 75 in a cohort sampled during active or convalescent COVID-19. The J gene is TRBJ1-5, the V gene TRBV12-3 or TRBV12-4, with D maybe TRBD1 (6 bases). The CDR3 sequence: CASSTRGHQPQHF. CDR3 DNA sequence: TGTGCCAGCAGTACCAGGGGACATCAGCCCCAGCATTTT.